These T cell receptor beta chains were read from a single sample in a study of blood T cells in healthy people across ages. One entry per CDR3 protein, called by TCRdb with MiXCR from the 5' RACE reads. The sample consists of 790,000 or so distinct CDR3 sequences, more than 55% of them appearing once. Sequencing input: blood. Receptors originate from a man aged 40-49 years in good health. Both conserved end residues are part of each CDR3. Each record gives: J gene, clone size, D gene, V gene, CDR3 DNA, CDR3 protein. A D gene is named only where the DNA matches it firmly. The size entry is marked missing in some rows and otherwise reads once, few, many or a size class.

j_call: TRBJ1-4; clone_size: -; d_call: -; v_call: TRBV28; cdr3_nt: TGTGCCAGCAGTTTGGCATCAACTAATGAAAAACTGTTTTTT; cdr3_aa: CASSLASTNEKLFF
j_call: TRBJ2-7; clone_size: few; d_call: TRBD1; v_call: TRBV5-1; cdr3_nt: TGCGCCAGCAGCTCAGGACAGGGGGCTTTTGACGAGCAGTACTTC; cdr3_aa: CASSSGQGAFDEQYF
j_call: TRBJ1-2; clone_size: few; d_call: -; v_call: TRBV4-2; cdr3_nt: TGTGCCAGCAGCCAAGGTCTCGGAGCTAGGGGCTACACCTTC; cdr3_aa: CASSQGLGARGYTF
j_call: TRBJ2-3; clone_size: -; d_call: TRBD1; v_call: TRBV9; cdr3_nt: TGTGCCAGCAGCGCGCCGCCGACAGGGGTTGCAGATACGCAGTATTTT; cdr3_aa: CASSAPPTGVADTQYF
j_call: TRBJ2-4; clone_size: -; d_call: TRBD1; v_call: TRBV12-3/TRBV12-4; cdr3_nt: TGTGCCAGCAGTTTAGCAATAGACAGGGAGCAGTACTTC; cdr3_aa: CASSLAIDREQYF
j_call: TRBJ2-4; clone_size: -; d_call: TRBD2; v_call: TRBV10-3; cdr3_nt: TGTGCCATCAGTGAACCTAGCGGAGGGGAGACCCAGCACTTC; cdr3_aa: CAISEPSGGETQHF
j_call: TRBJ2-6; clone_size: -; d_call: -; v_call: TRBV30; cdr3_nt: TGTGCCTGGAGTAACTCTGGGGCCAACGTCCTGACTTTC; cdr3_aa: CAWSNSGANVLTF
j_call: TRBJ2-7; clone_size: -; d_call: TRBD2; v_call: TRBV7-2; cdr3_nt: TGTGCCAGCAGCTTAGTCTCGGCGGGGGGGATTCTCCAAGAGGCCCAGTACTTC; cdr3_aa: CASSLVSAGGILQEAQYF
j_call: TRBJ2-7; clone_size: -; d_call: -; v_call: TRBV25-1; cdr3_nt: TGTGCCAGCAGTGAACGTCTCCTCAGGCCCTACGAGCAGTACTTC; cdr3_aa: CASSERLLRPYEQYF
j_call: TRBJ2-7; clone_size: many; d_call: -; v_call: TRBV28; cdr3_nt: TGTGCCAGCAGTTCCCCCCCACCGGGGCATTTATACTACGAGCAGTACTTC; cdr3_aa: CASSSPPPGHLYYEQYF
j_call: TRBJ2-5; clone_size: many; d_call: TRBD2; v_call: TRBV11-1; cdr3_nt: TGTGCCAGCAGCTTAAAGGGCGGGGGACCTCAAGAGACCCAGTACTTC; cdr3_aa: CASSLKGGGPQETQYF
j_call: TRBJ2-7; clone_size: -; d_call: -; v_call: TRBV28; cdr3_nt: TGTGCCAGCAGCCCCCCCGGGGGGACATCCTACGAGCAGTACTTC; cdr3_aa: CASSPPGGTSYEQYF
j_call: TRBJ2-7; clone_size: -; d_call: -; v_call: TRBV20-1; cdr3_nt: TGCAGTGCCAAAGGAGGAGAGCAGTACTTC; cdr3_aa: CSAKGGEQYF
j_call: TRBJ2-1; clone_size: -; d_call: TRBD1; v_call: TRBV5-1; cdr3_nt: TGCGCCAGCAGCCCCGGAGACCTTGGGACAGGCTACAATGAGCAGTTCTTC; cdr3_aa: CASSPGDLGTGYNEQFF
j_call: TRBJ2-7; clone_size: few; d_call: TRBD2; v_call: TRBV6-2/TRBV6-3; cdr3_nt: TGTGCCAGCAGTTATTCGTCCGGGCGGGAGTATGACTACGAGCAGTACTTC; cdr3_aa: CASSYSSGREYDYEQYF
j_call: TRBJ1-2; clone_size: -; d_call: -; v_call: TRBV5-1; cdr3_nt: TGCGCCAGCAGCTTGGCTCAGGGGATAGCCTATGGCTACACCTTC; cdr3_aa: CASSLAQGIAYGYTF
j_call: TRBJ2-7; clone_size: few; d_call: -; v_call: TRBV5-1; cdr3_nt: TGCGCCAGCAGCTTGGATGGGCCCCTATCCTACGAGCAGTACTTC; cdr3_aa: CASSLDGPLSYEQYF
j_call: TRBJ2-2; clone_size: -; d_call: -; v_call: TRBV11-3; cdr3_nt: TGTGCCAGCAGCTTAGACTCTAACACCGGGGAGCTGTTTTTT; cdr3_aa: CASSLDSNTGELFF
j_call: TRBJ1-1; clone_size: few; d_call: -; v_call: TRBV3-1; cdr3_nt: TGTGCCAGCAGCCAAGACCTCGTGAACACTGAAGCTTTCTTT; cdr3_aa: CASSQDLVNTEAFF
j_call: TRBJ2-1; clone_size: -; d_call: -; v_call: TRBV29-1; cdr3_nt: TGCAGCGTTGAGACGGGAATTAGCGATGAGCAGTTCTTC; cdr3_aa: CSVETGISDEQFF
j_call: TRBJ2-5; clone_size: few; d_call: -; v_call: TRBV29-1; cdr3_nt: TGTCTGGGGGGTGGCGGGCAAGAGACCCAGTACTTC; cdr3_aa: CLGGGGQETQYF
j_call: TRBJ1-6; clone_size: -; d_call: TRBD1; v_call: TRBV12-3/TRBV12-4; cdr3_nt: TGTGCCAGCACAGGGGGGGGAGGAAATTCACCCCTCCACTTT; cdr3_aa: CASTGGGGNSPLHF
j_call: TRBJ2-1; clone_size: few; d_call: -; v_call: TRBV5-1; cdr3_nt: TGCGCCAGCAGCTTGGGGTTACAGTCTTCTAATGAGCAGTTCTTC; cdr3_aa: CASSLGLQSSNEQFF
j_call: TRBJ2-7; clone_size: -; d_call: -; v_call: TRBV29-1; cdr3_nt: TGCGGCGTGATCGGACAGTCCTACGAGCAGTACTTC; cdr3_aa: CGVIGQSYEQYF
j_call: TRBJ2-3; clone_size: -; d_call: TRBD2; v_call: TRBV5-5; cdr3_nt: TGTGCCAGCAGCTCGGGGGCTGGCGGGAGGGTCACAGATACGCAGTATTTT; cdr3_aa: CASSSGAGGRVTDTQYF
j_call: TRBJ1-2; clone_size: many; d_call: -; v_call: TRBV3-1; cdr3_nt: TGTGCCAGCAGCCTTGGCGAGGCTTTTCGGGGCTACACCTTC; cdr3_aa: CASSLGEAFRGYTF
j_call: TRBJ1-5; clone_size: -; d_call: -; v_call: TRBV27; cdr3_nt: TGTGCCAGCAGGGGCGGAATAAATCAGCCCCAGCATTTT; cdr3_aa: CASRGGINQPQHF
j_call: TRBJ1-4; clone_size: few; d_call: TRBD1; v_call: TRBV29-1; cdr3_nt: TGCAGCGTCCGGGGGACAGACGCAACTAATGAAAAACTGTTTTTT; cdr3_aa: CSVRGTDATNEKLFF
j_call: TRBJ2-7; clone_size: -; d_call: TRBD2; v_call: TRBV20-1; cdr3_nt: TGCAGTGCTACCGAGTGGCGGGAGAGGTCCTACGAGCAGTACTTC; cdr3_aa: CSATEWRERSYEQYF
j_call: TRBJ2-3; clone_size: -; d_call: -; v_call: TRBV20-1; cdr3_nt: TGCAGTGCCACCTCGATCACAGATACGCAGTATTTT; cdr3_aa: CSATSITDTQYF
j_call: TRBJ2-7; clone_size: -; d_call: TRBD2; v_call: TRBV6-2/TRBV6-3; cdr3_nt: TGTGCCAGCAGACGGACTAGCGGGAACGGTCTTTGCGAGCAGTACTTC; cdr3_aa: CASRRTSGNGLCEQYF
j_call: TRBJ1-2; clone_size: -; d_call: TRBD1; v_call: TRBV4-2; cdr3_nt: TGTGCCAGCAGCCAGGACGACAGGGACGGTGGCTACACCTTC; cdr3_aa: CASSQDDRDGGYTF
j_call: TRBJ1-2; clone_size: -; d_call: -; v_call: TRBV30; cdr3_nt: TGTGCCTGGAGTGTAGAGGTGACCGTCGGCTACACCTTC; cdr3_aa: CAWSVEVTVGYTF
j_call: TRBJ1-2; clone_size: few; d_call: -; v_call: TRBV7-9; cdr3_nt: TGTGCCAGCAGCTTATTAGGAAGTGGCTACACCTTC; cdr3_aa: CASSLLGSGYTF
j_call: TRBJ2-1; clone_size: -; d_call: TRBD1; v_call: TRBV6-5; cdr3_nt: TGTGCCAGCAGTTTACAGGGGGAGATAGTGGAACAGTTCTTC; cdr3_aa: CASSLQGEIVEQFF
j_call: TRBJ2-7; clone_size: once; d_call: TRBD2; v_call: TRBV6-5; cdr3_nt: TGTGCCAGCAGTTACTCCCGACTAGCGGGAGTTTACGAGCAGTACTTC; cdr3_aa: CASSYSRLAGVYEQYF
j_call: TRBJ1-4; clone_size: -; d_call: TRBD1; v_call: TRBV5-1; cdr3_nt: TGCGCCAGCAGCGCAGAGCGGACAGGGCGGGAAAAACTGTTTTTT; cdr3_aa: CASSAERTGREKLFF
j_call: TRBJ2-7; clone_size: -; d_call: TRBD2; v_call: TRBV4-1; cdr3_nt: TGCGCCAGCAGCCAACCTCCTGGTCGGGAGGTTACCTACGAGCAGTACTTC; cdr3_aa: CASSQPPGREVTYEQYF
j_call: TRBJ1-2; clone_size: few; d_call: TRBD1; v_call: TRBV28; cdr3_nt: TGTGCCAGCAGTTTCAGGGACAGGGTCGTGGTGCGTGGCTACACCTTC; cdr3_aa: CASSFRDRVVVRGYTF
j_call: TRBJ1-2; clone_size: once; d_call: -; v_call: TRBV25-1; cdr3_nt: TGTGCCAGCAGGAGTTCGTCAGGGGCCTATGGCTACACCTTC; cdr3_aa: CASRSSSGAYGYTF
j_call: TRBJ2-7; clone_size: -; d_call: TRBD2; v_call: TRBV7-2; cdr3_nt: TGTGCCAGCAGCCAACCGGGACTAGCGACCAATGAGCAGTACTTC; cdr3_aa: CASSQPGLATNEQYF
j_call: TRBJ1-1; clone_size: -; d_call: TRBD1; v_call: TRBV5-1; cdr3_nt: TGCGCCAGCAGGACTCAGGGGGGAAACACTGAAGCTTTCTTT; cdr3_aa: CASRTQGGNTEAFF
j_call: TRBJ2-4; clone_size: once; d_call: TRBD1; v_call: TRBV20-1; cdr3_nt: TGCAGTGCTAACACCGGGACAGGGAGCATTCAGTACTTC; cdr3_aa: CSANTGTGSIQYF
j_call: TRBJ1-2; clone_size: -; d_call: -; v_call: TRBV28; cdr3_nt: TGTGCCAGCAGTTCCCAGTTCCTCAGGGTAGGCTACACCTTC; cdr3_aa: CASSSQFLRVGYTF
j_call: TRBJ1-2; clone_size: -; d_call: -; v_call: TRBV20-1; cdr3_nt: TGCAGTGCTAGGGAGTCGGTCTATGGCTACACCTTC; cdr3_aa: CSARESVYGYTF
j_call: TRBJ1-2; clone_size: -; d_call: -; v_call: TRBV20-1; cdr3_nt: TGCAGTGCTAGAGAAGAAGGGTCTGGCTACACCTTC; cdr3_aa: CSAREEGSGYTF
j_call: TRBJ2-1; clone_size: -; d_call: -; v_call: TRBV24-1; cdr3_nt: TGTGCCACCCAATCGCTTGGCTATGGGCAGTTCTTC; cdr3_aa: CATQSLGYGQFF
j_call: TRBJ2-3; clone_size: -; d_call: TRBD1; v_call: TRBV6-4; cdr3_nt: TGTGCCAGCAGTTACGCGACAGGGGGGAGGCCAGATACGCAGTATTTT; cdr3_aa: CASSYATGGRPDTQYF
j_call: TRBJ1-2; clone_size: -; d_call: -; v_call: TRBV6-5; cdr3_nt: TGTGCCAGCAGTCTTACGTCGGCTAACTATGGCTACACCTTC; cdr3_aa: CASSLTSANYGYTF